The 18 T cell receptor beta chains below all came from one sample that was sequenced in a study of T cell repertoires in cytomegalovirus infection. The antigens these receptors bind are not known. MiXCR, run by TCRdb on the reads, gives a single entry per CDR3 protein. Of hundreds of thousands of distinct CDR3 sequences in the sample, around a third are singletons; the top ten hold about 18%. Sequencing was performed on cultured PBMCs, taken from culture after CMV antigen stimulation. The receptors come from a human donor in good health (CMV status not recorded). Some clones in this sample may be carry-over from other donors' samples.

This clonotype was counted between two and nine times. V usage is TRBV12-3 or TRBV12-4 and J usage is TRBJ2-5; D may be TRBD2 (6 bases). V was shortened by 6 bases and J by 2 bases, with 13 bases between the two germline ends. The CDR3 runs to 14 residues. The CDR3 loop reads CASRLTGTQETQYF. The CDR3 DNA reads TGTGCCAGCAGGCTAACCGGGACTCAAGAGACCCAGTACTTC.

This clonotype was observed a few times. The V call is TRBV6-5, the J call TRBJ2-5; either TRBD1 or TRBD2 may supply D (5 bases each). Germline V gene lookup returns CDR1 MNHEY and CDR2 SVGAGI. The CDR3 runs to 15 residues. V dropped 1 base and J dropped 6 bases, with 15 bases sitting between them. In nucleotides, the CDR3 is TGTGCCAGCAGTTACTGGGACCTGGGCCTAAAGACCCAGTACTTC. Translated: CASSYWDLGLKTQYF.

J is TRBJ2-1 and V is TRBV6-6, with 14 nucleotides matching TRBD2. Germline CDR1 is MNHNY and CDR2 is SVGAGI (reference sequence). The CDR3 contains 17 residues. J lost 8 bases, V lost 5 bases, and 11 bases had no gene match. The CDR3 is CASSDPRLAGGPHEQFF. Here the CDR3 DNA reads TGTGCCAGCAGTGACCCGAGACTAGCGGGGGGGCCGCATGAGCAGTTCTTC.

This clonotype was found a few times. In DNA form, the CDR3 reads TGCAGCGTCGAAACCAAGGACAGGGACGGTTCACCCCTCCACTTT. Translating it yields CSVETKDRDGSPLHF. The chain combines TRBV29-1 with TRBJ1-6; 8 bases fit TRBD1. The germline CDR1 and CDR2 sequences are SQVTM and ANQGSEA. The length of the CDR3 is 15 residues. The ends lost 6 bases at V and 9 bases at J; junction bases unmatched: 13.

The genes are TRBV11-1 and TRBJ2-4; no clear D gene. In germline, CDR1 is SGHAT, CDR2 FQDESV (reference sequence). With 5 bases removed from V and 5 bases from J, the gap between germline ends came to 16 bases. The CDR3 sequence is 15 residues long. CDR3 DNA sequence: TGTGCCAGCAGCCCGCCTCGTGGATCTCAAAACATTCAGTACTTC. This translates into CASSPPRGSQNIQYF.

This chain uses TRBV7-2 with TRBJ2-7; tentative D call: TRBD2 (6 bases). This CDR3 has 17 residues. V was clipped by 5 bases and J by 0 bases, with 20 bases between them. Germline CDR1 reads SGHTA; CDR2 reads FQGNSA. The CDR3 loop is CASSQTAGGYSSYEQYF. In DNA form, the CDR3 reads TGTGCCAGCAGCCAAACCGCTGGGGGGTATAGCTCCTACGAGCAGTACTTC.

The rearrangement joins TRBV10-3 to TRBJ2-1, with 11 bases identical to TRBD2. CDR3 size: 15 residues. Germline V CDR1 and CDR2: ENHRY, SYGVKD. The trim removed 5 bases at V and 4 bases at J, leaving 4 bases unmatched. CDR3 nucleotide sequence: TGTGCCATCAGTTCGACTAGCGGGACTTACAATGAGCAGTTCTTC. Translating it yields CAISSTSGTYNEQFF.

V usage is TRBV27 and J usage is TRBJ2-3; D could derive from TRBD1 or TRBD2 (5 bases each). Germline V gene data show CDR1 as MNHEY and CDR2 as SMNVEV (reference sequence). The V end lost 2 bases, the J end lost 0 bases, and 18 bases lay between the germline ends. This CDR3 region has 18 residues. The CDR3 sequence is CASSLQPPGRRSTDTQYF. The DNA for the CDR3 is TGTGCCAGCAGTTTACAACCTCCGGGACGCCGTAGCACAGATACGCAGTATTTT.

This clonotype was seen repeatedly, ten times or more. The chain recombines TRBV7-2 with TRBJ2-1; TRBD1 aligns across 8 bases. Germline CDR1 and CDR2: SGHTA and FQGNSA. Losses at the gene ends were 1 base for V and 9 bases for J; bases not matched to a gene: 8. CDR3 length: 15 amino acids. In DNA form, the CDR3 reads TGTGCCAGCAGCTTAGAGGGCAGGGGGCTCGCTGAGCAGTTCTTC. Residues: CASSLEGRGLAEQFF. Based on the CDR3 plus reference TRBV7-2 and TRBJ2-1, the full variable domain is GAGVSQSPSNKVTEKGKDVELRCDPISGHTALYWYRQSLGQGLEFLIYFQGNSAPDKSGLPSDRFSAERTGGSVSTLTIQRTQQEDSAVYLCASSLEGRGLAEQFFGPGTRLTVL.

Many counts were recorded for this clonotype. The CDR3 region is CASSFPGSYLYEQYF. CDR3 nucleotides: TGTGCCAGCAGCTTCCCCGGGTCCTACCTCTACGAGCAGTACTTC. The chain recombines TRBV11-2 with TRBJ2-7, with D unresolved. Germline-derived CDR1 and CDR2 are SGHAT and FQNNGV. V lost 3 bases and J 3 bases, leaving 15 bases between the germline ends. The CDR3 runs to 15 residues.

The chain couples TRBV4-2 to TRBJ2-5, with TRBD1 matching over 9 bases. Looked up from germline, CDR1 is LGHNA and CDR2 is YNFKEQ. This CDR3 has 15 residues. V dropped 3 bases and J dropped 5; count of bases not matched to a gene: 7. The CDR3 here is CASSQLQGAGETQYF. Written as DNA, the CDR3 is TGTGCCAGCAGCCAGTTACAGGGGGCGGGGGAGACCCAGTACTTC.

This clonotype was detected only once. In DNA form, the CDR3 reads TGTGCCAGCAGCTCCCCTGTTTACGTCCCCCTAGGGTACACAGATACGCAGTATTTT. As protein: CASSSPVYVPLGYTDTQYF. J is TRBJ2-3 and V is TRBV11-2; D ambiguous. This CDR3 is built from 19 residues. With 4 bases removed from V and 2 bases from J, the gap between germline ends came to 25 bases. Germline V gives CDR1 SGHAT, CDR2 FQNNGV. Drawing the rest from reference TRBV11-2 and TRBJ2-3, the complete variable domain is EAGVAQSPRYKIIEKRQSVAFWCNPISGHATLYWYQQILGQGPKLLIQFQNNGVVDDSQLPKDRFSAERLKGVDSTLKIQPAKLEDSAVYLCASSSPVYVPLGYTDTQYFGPGTRLTVL.

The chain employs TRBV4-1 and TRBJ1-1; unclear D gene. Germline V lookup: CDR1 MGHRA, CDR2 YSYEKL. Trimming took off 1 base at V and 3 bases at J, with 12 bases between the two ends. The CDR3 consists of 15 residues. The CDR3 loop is CASSQVGRQDTEAFF. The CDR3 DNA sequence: TGCGCCAGCAGCCAAGTTGGTAGGCAGGACACTGAAGCTTTCTTT.

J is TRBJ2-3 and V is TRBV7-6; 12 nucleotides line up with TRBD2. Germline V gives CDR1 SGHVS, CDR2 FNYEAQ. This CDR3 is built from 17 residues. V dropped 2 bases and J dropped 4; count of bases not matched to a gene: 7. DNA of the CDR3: TGTGCCAGCAGCTTAAACCTAGCGGGGGGGCCCTCAGATACGCAGTATTTT. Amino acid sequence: CASSLNLAGGPSDTQYF.

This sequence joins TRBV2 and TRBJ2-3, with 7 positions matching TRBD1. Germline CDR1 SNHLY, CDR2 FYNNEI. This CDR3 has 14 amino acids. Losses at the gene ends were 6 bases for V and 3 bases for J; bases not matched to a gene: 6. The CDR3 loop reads CASSGTVSTDTQYF. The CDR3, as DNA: TGTGCCAGCAGCGGGACAGTTTCAACAGATACGCAGTATTTT.

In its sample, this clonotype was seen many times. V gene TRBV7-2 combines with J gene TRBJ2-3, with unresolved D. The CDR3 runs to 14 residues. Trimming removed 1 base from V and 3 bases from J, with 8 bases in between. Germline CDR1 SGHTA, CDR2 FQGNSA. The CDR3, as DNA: TGTGCCAGCAGCTTAGATAGACAAACAGATACGCAGTATTTT. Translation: CASSLDRQTDTQYF.

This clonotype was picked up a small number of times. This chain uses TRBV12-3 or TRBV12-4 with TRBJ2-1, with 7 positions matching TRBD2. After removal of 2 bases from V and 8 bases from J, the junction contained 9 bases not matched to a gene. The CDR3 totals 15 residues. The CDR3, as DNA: TGTGCCAGCAGTTTATCCCTAGCGGATGGCTATGAGCAGTTCTTC. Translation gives CASSLSLADGYEQFF.

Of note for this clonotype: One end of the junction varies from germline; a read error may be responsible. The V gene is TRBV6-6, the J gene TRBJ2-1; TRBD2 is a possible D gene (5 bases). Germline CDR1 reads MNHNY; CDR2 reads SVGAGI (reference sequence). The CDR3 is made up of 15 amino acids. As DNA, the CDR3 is TGTGCCAGCAGTCCTTTCCCGGGATCCTTCAATGAGCAGTTCTTC. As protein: CASSPFPGSFNEQFF.